This entry features one T cell receptor beta chain sequence. Its antigen is undetermined. The junction and the germline gene differ at one end; a read error may be behind it. Molecular barcoded adaptors covering alpha/delta and beta/gamma chains were used on approximately 400 ng RNA. TCRdb analysed the reads with MiXCR anew, one entry per CDR3 protein. The sample contains 50,000 to 65,000 distinct CDR3 sequences, around 20% of which appear only once. The CDR3 covers 17 residues. In germline, CDR1 is DFQATT, CDR2 SNEGSKA (reference sequence). The source of the sample is a study of read filtering for tumor transcriptome and immune sequencing. Study at large: Whole-transcriptome libraries were prepared after DNase treatment. Whole-study results and caveats: Even smaller IR-seq throughput identified most shared clonotypes. IR-seq and RNA-seq agreed better without single-read clonotypes.

The clonotype comes from a donor at least 40 years old with multiple myeloma. Input material: a population of CD138-negative cells sorted from bone marrow. The rearrangement links TRBV20-1 to TRBJ2-3; the D gene is possibly TRBD2 (5 bases). CDR3 sequence reads: CSASDPFGGLSTDTQYF. CDR3 DNA sequence: TGCAGTGCTAGTGATCCCTTCGGCGGGCTGAGCACAGATACGCAGTATTTC.